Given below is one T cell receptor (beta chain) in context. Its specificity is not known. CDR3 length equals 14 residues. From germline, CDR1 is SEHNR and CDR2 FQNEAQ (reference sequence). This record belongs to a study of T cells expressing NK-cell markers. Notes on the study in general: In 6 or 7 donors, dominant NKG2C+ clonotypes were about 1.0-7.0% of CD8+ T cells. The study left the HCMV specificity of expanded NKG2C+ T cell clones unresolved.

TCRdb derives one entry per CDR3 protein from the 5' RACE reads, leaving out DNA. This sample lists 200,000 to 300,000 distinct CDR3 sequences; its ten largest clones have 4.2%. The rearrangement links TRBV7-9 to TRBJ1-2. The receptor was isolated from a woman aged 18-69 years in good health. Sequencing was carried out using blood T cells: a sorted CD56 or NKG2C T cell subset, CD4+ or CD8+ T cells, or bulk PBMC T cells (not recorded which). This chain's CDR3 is CASSRSHIDYGYTF.